The 32 T cell receptor beta chains given below trace back to one sample, sequenced in a study of graft-versus-host responses after intestinal transplantation. The assay was immunoSEQ multiplex PCR, and TCRdb's table has in-frame clones only and misses some. Of approximately 10,000 clones in the sample, 65% to 80% were seen once. Sequencing used PBMCs, obtained around 530 days after intestinal transplant. The receptors were sampled from a human patient who received an intestinal transplant, so some T cells may come from the graft donor.

The V call is TRBV19, the J call TRBJ1-2; 7 positions match TRBD1. The length of the CDR3 is 13 residues. Germline V gives CDR1 LNHDA, CDR2 SQIVND (reference sequence). J lost 8 bases, V lost 5 bases, and 8 bases had no gene match. In DNA, the CDR3 is TGTGCCAGTAGTGAACGGGACAGCTTGGGCTACACCTTC. Amino acid sequence: CASSERDSLGYTF.

In this sample, this clone turned up once. The chain links TRBV6-1 to TRBJ1-6; TRBD1 might be the D (5 bases). The V gene's germline CDR1 is MNHNS and CDR2 SASEGT. CDR3 size: 13 residues. V lost 3 bases to trimming and J lost 5 bases, with 5 bases between them. DNA of the CDR3: TGTGCCAGCAGTGACAGGGATAATTCACCCCTCCACTTT. Amino acid sequence: CASSDRDNSPLHF.

The chain recombines TRBV6-5 with TRBJ2-7; D possibly corresponds to TRBD1 (5 bases). Germline CDR1 MNHEY, CDR2 SVGAGI. The CDR3 totals 15 residues. Trimming shortened V by 0 bases and J by 6 bases, and 15 bases separated the two germline ends. The CDR3 DNA is TGTGCCAGCAGTTACTCAGGGGCAGGGTGGAGCGAGCAGTACTTC. Translation: CASSYSGAGWSEQYF.

About this clone itself: This sequence may be a read error, since a much larger clone differs from it by one base. The rearrangement uses TRBV5-4 and TRBJ2-7, with D uncertain. This CDR3 is 11 amino acids long. V lost 3 bases and J 0 bases, leaving 1 base between the germline ends. Germline-derived CDR1 and CDR2 are SGHNT and YYREEE (reference sequence). CDR3 in amino acids: CASSSSYEQYF. CDR3 coding DNA: TGTGCCAGCAGCTCCTCCTACGAGCAGTACTTC.

The chain couples TRBV5-1 to TRBJ1-2, with a possible D match to TRBD1 (6 bases). The CDR3 has 15 residues. The V gene lost 3 bases and the J gene lost 1 base, with 13 bases spanning the gap. The germline V gene encodes CDR1 SGHRS and CDR2 YFSETQ. This chain's CDR3 is CASSSPDRNNYGYTF. The CDR3 coding sequence is TGCGCCAGCAGCTCCCCTGACAGGAATAACTATGGCTACACCTTC.

Only one count was recorded for this clone. This chain joins TRBV6-6 and TRBJ2-5, with a weak D call TRBD2 (7 bases). V was trimmed by 5 bases and J by 3 bases, leaving 16 bases between them. The germline V gene encodes CDR1 MNHNY and CDR2 SVGAGI (reference sequence). This CDR3 is built from 15 residues. The CDR3 DNA follows: TGTGCCAGCAGTCCGGCTGGGAGGGGGAAAGAGACCCAGTACTTC. This translates into CASSPAGRGKETQYF.

The chain joins TRBV6-5 to TRBJ2-7; 8 nucleotides align to TRBD1. Trimming at V came to 10 bases and at J to 1 base, leaving 12 bases not matched to a gene. The CDR3 sequence is 15 residues long. Germline loops: CDR1 MNHEY, CDR2 SVGAGI. The CDR3 DNA sequence: TGTGCCACGCAAGAAGGACAGGGTATATCCTACGAGCAGTACTTC. This gives the protein CATQEGQGISYEQYF.

The genes are TRBV5-1 and TRBJ1-1; possibly TRBD1 for D (6 bases). The germline gives CDR1 SGHRS, CDR2 YFSETQ. Trimming removed 0 bases at V and 0 bases at J, with 18 bases between. This CDR3 has 18 amino acids. CDR3 sequence: CASSLVQGGSVMNTEAFF. Here the CDR3 DNA reads TGCGCCAGCAGCTTGGTACAGGGAGGCAGTGTGATGAACACTGAAGCTTTCTTT.

The V call is TRBV5-4, the J call TRBJ2-7, with D perhaps TRBD2 (5 bases). The V end was cut by 2 bases, the J end by 2 bases, with 14 bases between. This CDR3 is 15 amino acids long. Germline-derived CDR1 and CDR2 are SGHNT and YYREEE (reference sequence). As DNA, the CDR3 is TGTGCCAGCAGCTTTCGCGGACTTGTCACCTACGAGCAGTACTTC. Translation: CASSFRGLVTYEQYF.

This rearrangement joins TRBV19 to TRBJ2-5, with TRBD2 as a possible D gene (7 bases). CDR3 length: 13 residues. The germline gives CDR1 LNHDA, CDR2 SQIVND (reference sequence). Trimming cost V 5 bases and J 5 bases, with 12 bases left between them. DNA for the CDR3: TGTGCCAGTAGTCGGGGGGCGGCGGAGACCCAGTACTTC. Protein product: CASSRGAAETQYF.

This clone appeared once. This chain uses TRBV19 with TRBJ2-1; D not certain. Between the trimmed V and J ends, which lost 3 bases and 10 bases, there was a span of 13 bases. Germline CDR1 and CDR2: LNHDA and SQIVND (reference sequence). The CDR3 contains 13 residues. The CDR3 reads CASSIRSSMEQFF. In DNA form, the CDR3 reads TGTGCCAGTAGTATTCGGTCCTCAATGGAGCAGTTCTTC.

Regarding this clone: Germline is not matched at one junction end, which may reflect a read error. The chain couples TRBV5-3 to TRBJ1-2; the D gene is possibly TRBD1 (5 bases). TRBV5-3 is flagged as an ORF with uncertain function. The length of the CDR3 is 13 residues. CDR3 sequence reads: CASSFRQSRSSTF. The CDR3 bases are TGTGCCAGCAGCTTTCGACAGAGCAGAAGCTCCACCTTC.

This clone is judged medium-sized. The chain links TRBV27 to TRBJ1-5, with a possible D match to TRBD1 (5 bases). Germline lookup yields CDR1 MNHEY and CDR2 SMNVEV (reference sequence). V lost 5 bases and J lost 4, with 27 bases in between. The CDR3 loop spans 19 amino acids. CDR3 region: CASSPRDGGGWGLNQPQHF. CDR3 DNA sequence: TGTGCCAGCAGTCCCCGAGATGGGGGAGGGTGGGGCCTAAATCAGCCCCAGCATTTT.

This chain connects TRBV11-1 to TRBJ2-2; D not certain. Germline V lookup: CDR1 SGHAT, CDR2 FQDESV (reference sequence). V gave up 2 bases and J gave up 1 base, with 5 bases separating them. CDR3 length equals 14 residues. The DNA for the CDR3 is TGTGCCAGCAGCTTACAGCAGAACACCGGGGAGCTGTTTTTT. Translating it yields CASSLQQNTGELFF.

The CDR3 nucleotides are TGTGCCAGCCAAAAAGCTTCCGGGACAGGAGAGGCCGGGGAGCTGTTTTTT. Residues: CASQKASGTGEAGELFF. This chain links TRBV27 with TRBJ2-2, with TRBD1 matching over 8 bases. Germline V gene lookup returns CDR1 MNHEY and CDR2 SMNVEV (reference sequence). V lost 8 bases, J lost 6 bases, and 17 bases stayed unmatched. CDR3 size: 17 residues.

The J gene is TRBJ1-2, the V gene TRBV6-6; D not resolved. CDR3 length equals 13 residues. Germline V gene lookup returns CDR1 MNHNY and CDR2 SVGAGI (reference sequence). Trimming cost V 0 bases and J 8 bases, with 10 bases left between them. The DNA of the CDR3 is TGTGCCAGCAGTTACTCGAACGATCTAGGCTACACCTTC. Residues: CASSYSNDLGYTF.

The chain is built from TRBV13 and TRBJ2-5; D tentatively reads TRBD1 or TRBD2 (5 bases each). V lost 5 bases, J lost 5 bases, and 21 bases lay in between. CDR1 and CDR2 (germline): PRHDT, FYEKMQ (reference sequence). CDR3 length equals 16 residues. For the CDR3, the DNA is TGTGCCAGCAGCGAAGGGGCGGAACTAGTTGGCGAGACCCAGTACTTC. Amino acid sequence: CASSEGAELVGETQYF.

The rearrangement links TRBV25-1 to TRBJ2-5, with TRBD2 matching over 8 bases. Looked up from germline, CDR1 is MGHDK and CDR2 is SYGVNS. The V and J ends lost 2 bases and 4 bases, in that order; junction bases with no gene match: 6. CDR3 length: 15 amino acids. The CDR3 spells CASSEPRAGGETQYF. CDR3 nucleotide sequence: TGTGCCAGCAGTGAACCGAGGGCGGGAGGAGAGACCCAGTACTTC.

J is TRBJ2-7 and V is TRBV6-5, with 10 bases lining up with TRBD1. There are 15 residues in the CDR3. Trimming cost V 5 bases and J 5 bases; bases outside gene matches: 9. Germline CDR1 is MNHEY and CDR2 is SVGAGI. The CDR3 nucleotides are TGTGCCAGCAGTAATACCGGGACAGGGGTCCACGAGCAGTACTTC. Translating gives CASSNTGTGVHEQYF.

The rearrangement joins TRBV9 to TRBJ2-5; D uncertain. The CDR3 runs to 13 residues. The germline CDR1 and CDR2 sequences are SGDLS and YYNGEE. V shed 2 bases and J shed 2 bases, with 7 bases lying between them. The CDR3 sequence: CASSVGGQETQYF. The CDR3 DNA follows: TGTGCCAGCAGCGTCGGTGGGCAAGAGACCCAGTACTTC. Full variable domain (remainder filled in from reference TRBV9 and TRBJ2-5): DSGVTQTPKHLITATGQRVTLRCSPRSGDLSVYWYQQSLDQGLQFLIQYYNGEERAKGNILERFSAQQFPDLHSELNLSSLELGDSALYFCASSVGGQETQYFGPGTRLLVL.

J is TRBJ2-5 and V is TRBV2; tentative D call: TRBD1 (7 bases). V lost 3 bases and J lost 5, with 22 bases in between. Per germline, CDR1 SNHLY and CDR2 FYNNEI. The CDR3 has 17 amino acids. CDR3 region: CASSDDRDGGVEETQYF. CDR3 bases: TGTGCCAGCAGTGACGACAGGGACGGGGGCGTAGAGGAGACCCAGTACTTC.

Here the CDR3 DNA reads TGTGCCAGCGCCGGACACCACCGACTATATGAGCAGTTCTTC. It encodes CASAGHHRLYEQFF. This chain joins TRBV27 and TRBJ2-1; D is tentatively TRBD1 or TRBD2 (5 bases each). This CDR3 region has 14 residues. Germline V gene data show CDR1 as MNHEY and CDR2 as SMNVEV (reference sequence). V shed 8 bases and J shed 8 bases, with 19 bases lying between them.

This clone was seen only a few times. The chain combines TRBV6-4 with TRBJ1-5; perhaps TRBD1 as D (6 bases). In germline, CDR1 is MRHNA, CDR2 SNTAGT. The ends were cut back, 6 bases at V and 6 bases at J, with 12 bases in the middle. The CDR3 loop spans 13 amino acids. This CDR3 is CASSRGWGQPQHF. The CDR3 coding sequence is TGTGCCAGCAGCAGGGGTTGGGGTCAGCCCCAGCATTTT.

A few counts support this clone. The sample holds other DNA sequences that translate to the same CDR3. The chain recombines TRBV5-6 with TRBJ1-3; 11 nucleotides agree with TRBD1. After removal of 4 bases from V and 2 bases from J, the junction contained 5 bases not matched to a gene. Germline assignment: CDR1 SGHDT and CDR2 YYEEEE. The CDR3 extends over 16 amino acids. In nucleotides, the CDR3 is TGTGCCAGCAGCCCGCGGACAGGGGGCCCTGGAAACACCATATATTTT. Its protein product is CASSPRTGGPGNTIYF.

The V call is TRBV5-1, the J call TRBJ2-3; 7 bases fit TRBD2. The CDR3 is made up of 16 amino acids. Germline V lookup: CDR1 SGHRS, CDR2 YFSETQ. The V segment lost 5 bases and the J segment 1 base; nucleotides outside the gene matches: 10. CDR3 DNA sequence: TGCGCCAGCAGAGATGGGAGGGTTTCGGGCACAGATACGCAGTATTTT. Protein sequence: CASRDGRVSGTDTQYF.

Here the CDR3 DNA reads TGTGCCATCAGTGTGGGGTTTGGCACAGATACGCAGTATTTT. It codes for CAISVGFGTDTQYF. The rearrangement joins TRBV10-3 to TRBJ2-3, with unresolved D. The ends were cut back, 4 bases at V and 1 base at J, with 9 bases in the middle. Germline V gene data show CDR1 as ENHRY and CDR2 as SYGVKD. The CDR3 extends over 14 amino acids.

The chain recombines TRBV6-4 with TRBJ2-3, with 7 bases lining up with TRBD2. CDR3 size: 16 residues. CDR1 is MRHNA and CDR2 is SNTAGT in the germline V gene. The ends lost 3 bases at V and 1 base at J; junction bases unmatched: 7. CDR3 sequence (DNA): TGTGCCAGCAGTGAGAGAGGAACTAGCGGCACAGATACGCAGTATTTT. Amino acids: CASSERGTSGTDTQYF.

The V gene is TRBV27, the J gene TRBJ2-3; D possibly corresponds to TRBD2 (5 bases). The CDR3 extends over 14 amino acids. V was clipped by 2 bases and J by 0 bases, with 6 bases between them. CDR1 MNHEY and CDR2 SMNVEV come from the germline V gene (reference sequence). The CDR3 DNA reads as TGTGCCAGCAGTTTACTAGCTAGCACAGATACGCAGTATTTT. Its translation: CASSLLASTDTQYF.

This clone has only a few counts. At one end, the junction sequence differs from germline, possibly due to a read error. Other DNA sequences in the same sample also yield this CDR3. CDR3 nucleotides: TGCGCCCGCAGGGGGGCGGGGAGGGGCACTCTAAACTATGGCTACACCTTC. Translation: CARRGAGRGTLNYGYTF. The chain recombines TRBV28 with TRBJ1-2, with 7 bases aligning to TRBD1. CDR1 is MDHEN, CDR2 SYDVKM, per germline. The CDR3 spans 17 residues.

The rearrangement uses TRBV5-4 and TRBJ2-5, with a tentative D call TRBD2 (7 bases). Trimming pared 6 bases from V and 8 bases from J, leaving 20 bases between. This CDR3 contains 14 residues. In germline, CDR1 is SGHNT, CDR2 YYREEE (reference sequence). DNA for the CDR3: TGTGCCAGCAACCCAAATAGGGGAGGGGGAACCCAGTACTTC. This gives the protein CASNPNRGGGTQYF.

V is TRBV6-6 and J is TRBJ1-5; D is undetermined. Trimming pared 2 bases from V and 9 bases from J, leaving 11 bases between. Germline loops: CDR1 MNHNY, CDR2 SVGAGI (reference sequence). This CDR3 region has 13 residues. The CDR3 sequence is CASSYQQRGPQHF. In DNA, the CDR3 is TGTGCCAGCAGTTACCAGCAGCGTGGGCCCCAGCATTTT.

The chain is built from TRBV5-1 and TRBJ2-2; D gene ambiguous. The CDR3 length is 15 residues. V shed 1 base and J shed 2 bases, with 9 bases lying between them. Germline V gene data show CDR1 as SGHRS and CDR2 as YFSETQ. CDR3 sequence reads: CASSLTGFNTGELFF. As DNA, the CDR3 is TGCGCCAGCAGCTTGACTGGTTTTAACACCGGGGAGCTGTTTTTT.